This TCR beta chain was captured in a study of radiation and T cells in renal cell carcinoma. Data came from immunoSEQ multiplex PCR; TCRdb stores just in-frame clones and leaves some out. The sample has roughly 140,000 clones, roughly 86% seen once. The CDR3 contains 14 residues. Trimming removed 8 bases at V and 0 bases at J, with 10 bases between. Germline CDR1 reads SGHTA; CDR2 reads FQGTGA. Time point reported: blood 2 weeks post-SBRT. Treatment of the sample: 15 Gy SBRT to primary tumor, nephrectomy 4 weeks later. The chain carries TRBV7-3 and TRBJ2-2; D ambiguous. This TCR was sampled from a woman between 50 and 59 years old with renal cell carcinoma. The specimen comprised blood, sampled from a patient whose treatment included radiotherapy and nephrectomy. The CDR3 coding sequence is TGTGCCAGCCGCGGCAGCTCGAACACCGGGGAGCTGTTTTTT. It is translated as CASRGSSNTGELFF.